The clone carrying this T cell receptor (beta chain) was counted at least ten times. Its specificity is unknown. The sample belongs to a study of human T cells and chemical hapten exposure. Overall study context: Per-sample TCR yield variability stemmed mainly from small pooled library volume differences. Study results and caveats: The number of TCRs above 1 in 1000 frequency did not change after DPC sensitization.

Individual cDNA molecules each carried unique molecular identifiers attached by the library. As originally analysed: Per-sample TCR counts ranged from roughly 23,224 to 750,000, median around 96,000. TCRdb ran MiXCR on the 5' RACE reads and lists one entry per CDR3 protein. In this record, the V and J calls reflect TCRdb's handling and not the investigators' own analysis. The repertoire holds approximately 140,000 distinct CDR3 sequences, with roughly 4% as singletons. Researchers extracted total RNA from unfractionated whole blood. Trimming took 3 bases from V and 7 from J; bases not matched to a gene: 3. CDR1 SGDLS and CDR2 YYNGEE come from the germline V gene. The CDR3 is 15 residues long.

The chain couples TRBV9 to TRBJ2-5, with 16 bases that match TRBD2. This receptor was taken from a female donor in good health. This CDR3 is CASSEGLAGGGTQYF. The CDR3 DNA sequence: TGTGCCAGCAGCGAGGGACTAGCGGGGGGGGGGACCCAGTACTTC.